This TCR beta chain was captured by sequencing in a study of graft-versus-host responses after intestinal transplantation. About the research overall: Induction using anti-thymocyte globulin, followed by tacrolimus and steroids for about three years, was given to all recipients.

The germline CDR1 and CDR2 sequences are ENHRY and SYGVKD. Trimming removed 4 bases at V and 4 bases at J, with 20 bases between. The CDR3 runs 17 residues. There are a few counts of this clone. Here immunoSEQ multiplex PCR was the method, and the copy in TCRdb shows in-frame clones only, minus some. The table has around 30,000 clones, around 90% seen once. This receptor was identified in a human patient who received an intestinal transplant, so some T cells may come from the graft donor. The rearrangement uses TRBV10-3 and TRBJ1-3, with D unclear. Sequenced material: PBMCs, taken about 420 days after intestinal transplantation. The CDR3 nucleotides read TGTGCCATCAGTGCCCAGGCAGTCCAATCGGGGGGAAACACCATATATTTT. It codes for CAISAQAVQSGGNTIYF.